The clone carrying this TCR beta chain was detected a few times. What it binds is not known. This entry belongs to a study of beta chain features in type 1 diabetes. Study outcomes and limitations: Naive, central memory and regulatory TCRB repertoires appeared more similar among patients than healthy donors.

This CDR3 comprises 17 residues. Germline CDR1 is SGHTA and CDR2 is FQGNSA. V lost 5 bases to trimming and J lost 6 bases; unmatched junction nucleotides: 16. Expressed TCRB transcripts were sequenced because the isolated RNA had all been reverse transcribed beforehand. TCRdb's table, derived via immunoSEQ multiplex PCR, lists solely in-frame clones and lacks some. The table has over 40,000 clones, 51% seen once. What was sequenced was Tregs from blood. This sequence originates from a woman younger than 30 in good health. The rearrangement joins TRBV7-2 to TRBJ2-3; 8 nucleotides line up with TRBD2. The CDR3 nucleotides are TGTGCCAGCAGCCAGGTAGCGGGGTATACTTGGGAGGATACGCAGTATTTT. Translated: CASSQVAGYTWEDTQYF.